One sample yielded the 10 T cell receptor beta chains listed below, sequenced in a study of blood T cell repertoires in COVID-19. TCRdb's copy holds only in-frame clones and misses some; the assay was immunoSEQ multiplex PCR. There are roughly 80,000 clones in the sample; around 86% occur only once, and roughly 9% lies in the top ten. Sequencing input: peripheral blood. Every receptor here comes from a human donor in a cohort sampled during active COVID-19.

CDR3 protein: CASSEGPGSSHRYEQYF. CDR3 bases: TGTGCCAGCAGTGAAGGCCCGGGTTCTAGCCACCGCTACGAGCAGTACTTC. This sequence joins TRBV2 and TRBJ2-7, with D possibly matching TRBD2 (5 bases). V shed 1 base and J shed 3 bases, with 19 bases lying between them. The CDR3 is 17 residues long. CDR1 is SNHLY, CDR2 FYNNEI, per germline.

This chain uses TRBV5-1 with TRBJ1-2, with TRBD1 identical over 8 bases. Trimming at V came to 3 bases and at J to 5 bases, leaving 9 bases not matched to a gene. The CDR3 totals 15 residues. Per the germline V gene, CDR1 is SGHRS and CDR2 is YFSETQ. For the CDR3, the DNA is TGCGCCAGCAGCTCGTTGCAGGGGGCAAGGTATGGCTACACCTTC. It encodes CASSSLQGARYGYTF. The whole variable domain, filled in from reference TRBV5-1 and TRBJ1-2, reads KAGVTQTPRYLIKTRGQQVTLSCSPISGHRSVSWYQQTPGQGLQFLFEYFSETQRNKGNFPGRFSGRQFSNSRSEMNVSTLELGDSALYLCASSSLQGARYGYTFGSGTRLTVV.

This sequence joins TRBV11-3 and TRBJ2-7; 9 bases agree with TRBD1. CDR3 length: 13 residues. V shed 5 bases and J 4 bases; nucleotides not matched to a gene: 3. Germline CDR1 reads SGHNT; CDR2 reads YENEEA. The CDR3 DNA sequence: TGTGCCAGCAGCCGACAGGGGGGGTACGAGCAGTACTTC. Its translation is CASSRQGGYEQYF.

The chain is built from TRBV28 and TRBJ1-1; D ambiguous. The germline gives CDR1 MDHEN, CDR2 SYDVKM. V was trimmed by 1 base and J by 5 bases, leaving 8 bases between them. The CDR3 consists of 13 residues. This chain's CDR3 is CASSLSEKTEAFF. The CDR3 nucleotides are TGTGCCAGCAGTTTATCTGAGAAGACTGAAGCTTTCTTT.

V and J are TRBV6-1 and TRBJ2-7, with D hard to call. Trimming took off 3 bases at V and 4 bases at J, with 7 bases between the two ends. The germline gives CDR1 MNHNS, CDR2 SASEGT. The CDR3 consists of 12 residues. The CDR3 here is CASSESQYEQYF. The CDR3 DNA reads as TGTGCCAGCAGTGAGTCACAATACGAGCAGTACTTC.

The chain joins TRBV3-1 (or the pseudogene TRBV3-2) to TRBJ2-3, with D perhaps TRBD2 (5 bases). Between the trimmed V and J ends, which lost 0 bases and 0 bases, there was a span of 10 bases. The germline V gene has CDR1 LGHDT and CDR2 YNNKEL (reference sequence). The CDR3 runs to 16 residues. DNA for the CDR3: TGTGCCAGCAGCCAAGACCCAGCGGCAAGCACAGATACGCAGTATTTT. Amino acid sequence: CASSQDPAASTDTQYF.

This clone was seen a few times. The chain couples TRBV15 to TRBJ2-7; TRBD2 might be the D (6 bases). The germline V and J ends were trimmed by 1 base and 0 bases, with 10 bases remaining between them. The V gene's germline CDR1 is LNHNV and CDR2 YYDKDF (reference sequence). The CDR3 loop spans 15 amino acids. CDR3 loop: CATSRVRGSSYEQYF. In nucleotides, the CDR3 is TGTGCCACCAGCAGAGTCCGGGGGAGCTCCTACGAGCAGTACTTC.

The chain is built from TRBV5-1 and TRBJ2-2; D remains unclear. This CDR3 contains 14 residues. Germline V CDR1 and CDR2: SGHRS, YFSETQ. Trimming removed 4 bases at V and 2 bases at J, with 9 bases between. The CDR3 loop reads CASSPLGNTGELFF. CDR3 nucleotides: TGCGCCAGCAGCCCCCTAGGCAACACCGGGGAGCTGTTTTTT. Combining the CDR3 with reference TRBV5-1 and TRBJ2-2 gives the whole variable domain KAGVTQTPRYLIKTRGQQVTLSCSPISGHRSVSWYQQTPGQGLQFLFEYFSETQRNKGNFPGRFSGRQFSNSRSEMNVSTLELGDSALYLCASSPLGNTGELFFGEGSRLTVL.

V gene TRBV5-1 combines with J gene TRBJ2-5, with TRBD1 as a possible D gene (6 bases). With 2 bases removed from V and 0 bases from J, the gap between germline ends came to 14 bases. Germline CDR1 is SGHRS and CDR2 is YFSETQ. CDR3 size: 16 residues. The CDR3 is CASSLGGPGYQETQYF. As DNA, the CDR3 is TGCGCCAGCAGCTTAGGGGGACCTGGGTACCAAGAGACCCAGTACTTC. The variable domain in full, with the rest retrieved from reference TRBV5-1 and TRBJ2-5, is KAGVTQTPRYLIKTRGQQVTLSCSPISGHRSVSWYQQTPGQGLQFLFEYFSETQRNKGNFPGRFSGRQFSNSRSEMNVSTLELGDSALYLCASSLGGPGYQETQYFGPGTRLLVL.

The rearrangement joins TRBV19 to TRBJ2-1, with D perhaps matching TRBD2 (5 bases). There are 15 residues in the CDR3. V gave up 4 bases and J gave up 1 base, with 11 bases separating them. Germline V gene data show CDR1 as LNHDA and CDR2 as SQIVND (reference sequence). CDR3 sequence: CASSTVAQSYNEQFF. The CDR3 nucleotides read TGTGCCAGTAGTACTGTAGCGCAGTCCTACAATGAGCAGTTCTTC.